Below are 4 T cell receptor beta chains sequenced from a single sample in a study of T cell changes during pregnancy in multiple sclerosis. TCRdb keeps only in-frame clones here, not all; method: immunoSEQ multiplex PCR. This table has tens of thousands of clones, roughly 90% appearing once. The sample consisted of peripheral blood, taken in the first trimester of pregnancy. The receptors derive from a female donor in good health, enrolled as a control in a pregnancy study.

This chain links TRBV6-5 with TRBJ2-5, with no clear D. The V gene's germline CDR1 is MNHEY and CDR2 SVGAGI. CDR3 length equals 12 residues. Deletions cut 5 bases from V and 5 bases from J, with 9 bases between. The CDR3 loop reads CASSPNLETQYF. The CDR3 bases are TGTGCCAGCAGTCCCAATTTGGAGACCCAGTACTTC.

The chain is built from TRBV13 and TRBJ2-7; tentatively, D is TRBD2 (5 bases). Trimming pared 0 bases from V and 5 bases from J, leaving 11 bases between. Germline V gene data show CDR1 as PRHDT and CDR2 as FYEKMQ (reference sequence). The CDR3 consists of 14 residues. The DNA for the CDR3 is TGTGCCAGCAGCTTAGGCCATCTGGAGGACGAGCAGTACTTC. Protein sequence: CASSLGHLEDEQYF.

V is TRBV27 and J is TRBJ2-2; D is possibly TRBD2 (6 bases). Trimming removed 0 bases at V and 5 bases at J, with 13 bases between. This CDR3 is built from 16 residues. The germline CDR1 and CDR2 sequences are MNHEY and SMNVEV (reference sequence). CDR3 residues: CASSLSSSAGTGELFF. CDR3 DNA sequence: TGTGCCAGCAGTTTATCGTCGAGCGCGGGGACCGGGGAGCTGTTTTTT.

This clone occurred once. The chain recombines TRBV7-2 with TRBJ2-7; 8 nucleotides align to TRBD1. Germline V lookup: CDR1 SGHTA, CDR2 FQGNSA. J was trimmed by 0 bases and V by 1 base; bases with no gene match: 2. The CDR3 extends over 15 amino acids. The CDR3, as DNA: TGTGCCAGCAGCTTAGAGACAGGGGCCTCCTACGAGCAGTACTTC. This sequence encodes CASSLETGASYEQYF.